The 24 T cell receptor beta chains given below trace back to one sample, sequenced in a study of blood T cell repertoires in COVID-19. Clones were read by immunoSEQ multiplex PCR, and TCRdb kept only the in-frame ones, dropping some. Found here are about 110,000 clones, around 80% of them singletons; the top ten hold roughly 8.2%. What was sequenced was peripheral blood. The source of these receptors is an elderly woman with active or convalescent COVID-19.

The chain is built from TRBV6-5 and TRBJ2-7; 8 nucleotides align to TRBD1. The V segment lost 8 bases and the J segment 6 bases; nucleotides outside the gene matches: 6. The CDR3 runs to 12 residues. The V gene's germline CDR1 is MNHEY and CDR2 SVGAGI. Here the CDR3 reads CASGGRGREQYF. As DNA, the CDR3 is TGTGCCAGCGGGGGCAGGGGGCGCGAGCAGTACTTC.

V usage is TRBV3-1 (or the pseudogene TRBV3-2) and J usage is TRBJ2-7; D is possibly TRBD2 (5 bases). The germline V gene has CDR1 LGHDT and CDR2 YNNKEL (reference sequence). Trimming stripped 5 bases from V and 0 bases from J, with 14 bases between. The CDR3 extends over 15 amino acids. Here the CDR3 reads CASSEDLQSSYEQYF. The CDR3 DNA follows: TGTGCCAGCAGCGAGGACTTGCAGAGCTCCTACGAGCAGTACTTC.

CDR3 sequence reads: CASTTDRVGQPQHF. In DNA, the CDR3 is TGTGCCAGTACCACCGACAGGGTTGGTCAGCCCCAGCATTTT. The V call is TRBV19, the J call TRBJ1-5; 7 nucleotides match TRBD1. Germline-derived CDR1 and CDR2 are LNHDA and SQIVND (reference sequence). The CDR3 runs 14 residues. V lost 7 bases and J lost 6; bases outside the gene matches: 9.

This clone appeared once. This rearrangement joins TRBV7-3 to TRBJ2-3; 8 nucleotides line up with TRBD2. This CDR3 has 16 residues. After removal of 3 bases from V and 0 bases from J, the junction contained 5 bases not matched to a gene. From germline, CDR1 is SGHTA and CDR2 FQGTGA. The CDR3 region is CASSFSSGSSTDTQYF. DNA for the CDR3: TGTGCCAGCAGCTTTTCTAGCGGGTCTAGCACAGATACGCAGTATTTT.

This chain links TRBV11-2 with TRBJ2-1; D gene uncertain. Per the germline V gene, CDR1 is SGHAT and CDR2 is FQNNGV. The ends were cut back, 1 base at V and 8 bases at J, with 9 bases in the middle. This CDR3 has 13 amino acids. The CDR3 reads CASSLGLVDEQFF. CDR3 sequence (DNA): TGTGCCAGCAGCTTAGGGCTAGTAGATGAGCAGTTCTTC.

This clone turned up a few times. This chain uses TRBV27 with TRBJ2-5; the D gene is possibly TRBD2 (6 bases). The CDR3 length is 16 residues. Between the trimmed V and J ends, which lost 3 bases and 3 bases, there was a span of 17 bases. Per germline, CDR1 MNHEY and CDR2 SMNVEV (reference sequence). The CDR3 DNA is TGTGCCAGCAGTTTTGAAGGCAGGGCTAGCGAAGAGACCCAGTACTTC. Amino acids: CASSFEGRASEETQYF.

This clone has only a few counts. CDR3 coding DNA: TGTGCCAGTAGCACAGGGGCCATAAGGGCTAACTATGGCTACACCTTC. Protein: CASSTGAIRANYGYTF. V gene TRBV19 combines with J gene TRBJ1-2; 7 nucleotides align to TRBD1. Germline CDR1 LNHDA, CDR2 SQIVND (reference sequence). This CDR3 contains 16 residues. With 6 bases clipped from V and 0 bases from J, the junction kept 10 bases outside the gene matches.

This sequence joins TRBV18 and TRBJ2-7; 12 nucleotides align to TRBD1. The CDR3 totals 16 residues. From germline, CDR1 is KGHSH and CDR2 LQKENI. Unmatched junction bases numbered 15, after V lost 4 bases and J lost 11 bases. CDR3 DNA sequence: TGTGCCAGCTCACTCAATTATGGGACAGGGGGCAACGTGGAGTACTTC. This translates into CASSLNYGTGGNVEYF.

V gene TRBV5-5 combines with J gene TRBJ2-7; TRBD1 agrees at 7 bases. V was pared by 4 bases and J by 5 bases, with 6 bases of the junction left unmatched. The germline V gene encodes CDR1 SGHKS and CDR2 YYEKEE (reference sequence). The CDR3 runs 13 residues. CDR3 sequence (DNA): TGTGCCAGCAGCCGACAGGGTGACCACGAGCAGTACTTC. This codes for CASSRQGDHEQYF.

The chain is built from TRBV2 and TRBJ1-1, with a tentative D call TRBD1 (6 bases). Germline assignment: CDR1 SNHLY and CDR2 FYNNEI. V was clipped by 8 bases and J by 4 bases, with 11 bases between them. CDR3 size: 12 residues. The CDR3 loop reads CASEGEGTEAFF. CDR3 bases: TGTGCCAGCGAGGGGGAGGGCACTGAAGCTTTCTTT.

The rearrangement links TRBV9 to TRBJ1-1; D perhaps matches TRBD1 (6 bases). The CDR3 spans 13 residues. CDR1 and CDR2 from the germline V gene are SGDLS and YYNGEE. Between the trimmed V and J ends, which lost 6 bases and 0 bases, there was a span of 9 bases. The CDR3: CASTDRLNTEAFF. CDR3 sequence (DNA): TGTGCCAGCACCGACAGGCTGAACACTGAAGCTTTCTTT.

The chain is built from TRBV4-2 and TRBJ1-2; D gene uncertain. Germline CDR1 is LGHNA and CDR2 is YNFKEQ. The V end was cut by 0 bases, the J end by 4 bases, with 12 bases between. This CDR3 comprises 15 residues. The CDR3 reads CASSQERLGGYGYTF. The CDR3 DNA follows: TGTGCCAGCAGCCAAGAGCGGTTAGGTGGCTATGGCTACACCTTC.

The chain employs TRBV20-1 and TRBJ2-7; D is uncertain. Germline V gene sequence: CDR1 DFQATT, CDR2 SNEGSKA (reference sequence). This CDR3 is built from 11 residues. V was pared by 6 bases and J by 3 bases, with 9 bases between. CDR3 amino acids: CSARFRYEQYF. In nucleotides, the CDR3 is TGCAGTGCGAGGTTCCGCTACGAGCAGTACTTC.

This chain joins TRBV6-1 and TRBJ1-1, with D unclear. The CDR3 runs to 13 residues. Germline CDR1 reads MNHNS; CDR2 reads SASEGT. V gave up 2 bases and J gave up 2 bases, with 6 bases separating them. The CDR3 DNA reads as TGTGCCAGCAGTGAAAAGACTAACACTGAAGCTTTCTTT. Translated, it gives CASSEKTNTEAFF.

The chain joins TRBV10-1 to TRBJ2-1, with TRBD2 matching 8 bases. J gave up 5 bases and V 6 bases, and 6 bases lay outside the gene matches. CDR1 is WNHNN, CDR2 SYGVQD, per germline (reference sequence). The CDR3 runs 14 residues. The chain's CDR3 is CASSSGSPNNEQFF. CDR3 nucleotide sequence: TGCGCCAGCAGCAGCGGGAGCCCCAACAATGAGCAGTTCTTC.

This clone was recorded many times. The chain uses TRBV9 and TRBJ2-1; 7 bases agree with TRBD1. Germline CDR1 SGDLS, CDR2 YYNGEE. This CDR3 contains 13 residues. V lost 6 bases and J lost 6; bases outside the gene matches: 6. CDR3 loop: CASTRDSLNEQFF. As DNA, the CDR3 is TGTGCCAGCACAAGGGACAGCCTCAATGAGCAGTTCTTC.

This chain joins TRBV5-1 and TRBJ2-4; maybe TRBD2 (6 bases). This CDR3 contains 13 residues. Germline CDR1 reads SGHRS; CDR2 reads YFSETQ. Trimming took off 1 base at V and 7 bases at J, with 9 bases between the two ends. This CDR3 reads CASSLPGVNIQYF. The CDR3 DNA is TGCGCCAGCAGCTTGCCGGGAGTGAACATTCAGTACTTC.

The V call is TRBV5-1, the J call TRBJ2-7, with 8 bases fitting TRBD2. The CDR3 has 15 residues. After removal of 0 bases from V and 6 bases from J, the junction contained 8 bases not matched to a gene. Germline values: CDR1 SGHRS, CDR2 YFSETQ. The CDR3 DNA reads TGCGCCAGCAGCTTGGGGGCGCGGGGGGCAAGCGAGCAGTACTTC. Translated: CASSLGARGASEQYF.

The CDR3 is CASRNDRDPGYTF. DNA of the CDR3: TGTGCCAGCAGGAACGACAGGGATCCTGGCTACACCTTC. The chain links TRBV3-1 (or the pseudogene TRBV3-2) to TRBJ1-2; 7 bases agree with TRBD1. The CDR3 sequence is 13 residues long. After removal of 6 bases from V and 7 bases from J, the junction contained 8 bases not matched to a gene. Germline V CDR1 and CDR2: LGHDT, YNNKEL (reference sequence).

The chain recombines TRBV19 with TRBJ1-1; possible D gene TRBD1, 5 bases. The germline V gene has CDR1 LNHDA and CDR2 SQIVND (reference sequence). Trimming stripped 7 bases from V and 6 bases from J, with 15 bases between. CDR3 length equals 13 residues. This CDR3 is CASIGKGRSEAFF. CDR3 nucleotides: TGTGCCAGTATCGGTAAGGGGAGGTCTGAAGCTTTCTTT. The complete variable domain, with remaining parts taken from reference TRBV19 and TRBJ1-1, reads DGGITQSPKYLFRKEGQNVTLSCEQNLNHDAMYWYRQDPGQGLRLIYYSQIVNDFQKGDIAEGYSVSREKKESFPLTVTSAQKNPTAFYLCASIGKGRSEAFFGQGTRLTVV.

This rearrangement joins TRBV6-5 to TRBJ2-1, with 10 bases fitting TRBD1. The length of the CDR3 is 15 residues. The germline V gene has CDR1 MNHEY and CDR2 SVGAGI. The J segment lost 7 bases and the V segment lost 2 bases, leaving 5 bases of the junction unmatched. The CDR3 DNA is TGTGCCAGCAGTTACGATGGACAGGGGGGAAATGAGCAGTTCTTC. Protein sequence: CASSYDGQGGNEQFF.

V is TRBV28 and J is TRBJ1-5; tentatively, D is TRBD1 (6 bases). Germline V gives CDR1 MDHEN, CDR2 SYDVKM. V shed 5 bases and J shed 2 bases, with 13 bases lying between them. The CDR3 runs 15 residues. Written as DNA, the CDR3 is TGTGCCAGCAGTCCCACAGGGTTTGGCAATCAGCCCCAGCATTTT. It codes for CASSPTGFGNQPQHF.

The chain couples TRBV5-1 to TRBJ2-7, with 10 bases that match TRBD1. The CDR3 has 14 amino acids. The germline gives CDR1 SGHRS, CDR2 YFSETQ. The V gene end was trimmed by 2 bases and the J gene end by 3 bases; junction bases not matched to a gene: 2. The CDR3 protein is CASSLGTGVYEQYF. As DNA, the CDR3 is TGCGCCAGCAGCTTAGGGACAGGGGTCTACGAGCAGTACTTC. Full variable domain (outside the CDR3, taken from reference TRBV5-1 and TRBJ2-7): KAGVTQTPRYLIKTRGQQVTLSCSPISGHRSVSWYQQTPGQGLQFLFEYFSETQRNKGNFPGRFSGRQFSNSRSEMNVSTLELGDSALYLCASSLGTGVYEQYFGPGTRLTVT.

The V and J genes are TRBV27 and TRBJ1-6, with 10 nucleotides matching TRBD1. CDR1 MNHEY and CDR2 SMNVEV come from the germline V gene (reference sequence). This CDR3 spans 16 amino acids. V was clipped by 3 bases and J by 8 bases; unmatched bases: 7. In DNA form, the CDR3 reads TGTGCCAGCAGTTTTTCGACAGGGGGCGCGGATTCACCCCTCCACTTT. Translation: CASSFSTGGADSPLHF.